The source of this TCR beta chain is a study of circulating CD8 cells and anti-PD-1 response in melanoma. Background on the study: Patients received intravenous nivolumab, 3 mg/kg, every 2 weeks. Complete or partial response defined responders; stable or progressive disease, non-responders.

General study findings and limits: Tumor reactivity was tested by peptide assays on expanded sorted subsets.

From live CD3+CD8+TCRalphabeta+ cells, four PD-1 and/or TIGIT subsets were sorted. This clonotype is labeled medium-sized. As yet, its antigen is unknown. The QIAseq Immune Repertoire TCR panel built the libraries from roughly 15 ng of total RNA. TCRdb re-analysed the reads in MiXCR, keeping a single row per CDR3 protein. Seen here are just under 500 distinct CDR3 sequences, over 8.5% observed once, and the top ten hold roughly 20%. Germline V gene lookup returns CDR1 SQVTM and CDR2 ANQGSEA. The V and J ends lost 7 bases and 5 bases respectively, with 17 bases between them. The CDR3 covers 13 residues.

This receptor was obtained from a human donor with melanoma. The chain carries TRBV29-1 and TRBJ1-1; D possibly corresponds to TRBD1 (6 bases). This sample comprised CD8+ T cells from PBMCs, obtained at baseline or after one month of anti-PD-1 therapy (not recorded which). The CDR3 reads CSGIRGSMTEAFF. The CDR3, as DNA: TGCAGCGGAATCAGGGGCTCCATGACTGAAGCTTTCTTT.